The clone carrying this T cell receptor (beta chain) was seen many times. Its specificity is unknown. The sample originates from a study of T cells in Graves' hyperthyroidism and ophthalmopathy. Study results and caveats: Progression to ophthalmopathy was predicted a median of roughly 6.8 months early. Ophthalmopathy was distinguished from stable hyperthyroidism by 13 V-J signatures.

Germline V gives CDR1 LNHDA, CDR2 SQIVND (reference sequence). This CDR3 spans 18 amino acids. V dropped 7 bases and J dropped 3; count of bases not matched to a gene: 15. The study excluded patients with uncontrolled infection, other autoimmune disease, pregnancy or lactation. Every diagnosis used clinical symptoms, serum thyroxine and TRAb, thyroid ultrasound and orbital computed tomography. RNA transcripts gave rise to amplified TCR beta CDR3 regions. The HTBI primer set drove a first-round RT-PCR of the TCR CDR3. One entry per CDR3 protein results from TCRdb running MiXCR on the multiplex PCR reads. The table records 450,000 to 550,000 distinct CDR3 sequences, approximately 24% of them present only once.

The chain links TRBV19 to TRBJ1-5; 10 nucleotides line up with TRBD1. The sequence was collected from a woman aged 25-40 years with Graves' ophthalmopathy. Sequencing used blood. The CDR3 protein is CASNQRRGQGIVNQPQHF. Written as DNA, the CDR3 is TGTGCCAGTAACCAGCGTCGGGGACAGGGGATCGTCAATCAGCCCCAGCATTTT.